The 8 T cell receptor beta chains below come from one sample, sequenced in a study of blood T cell repertoires in COVID-19 (TCRdb year 2020). The library was prepared using the immunoSEQ multiplex PCR assay. The immuneACCESS repertoire file appears here via TCRdb, limited to in-frame rearrangements. These files lack a portion of the clones; in checked studies, under half of the deficit traces to unresolved V genes, and the cause of the others is not known. The sample has a few hundred thousand clones on record, less than 85% of them singletons. Less than 4% of the sample rests with the top ten. The specimen was peripheral blood. The source is a woman of 80 years or more with acute or convalescent COVID-19.

The CDR3 is CASRGQGGSGGYEQFF. The CDR3 DNA sequence: TGTGCCAGCAGGGGACAGGGTGGTAGCGGGGGCTATGAGCAGTTCTTC. The chain uses TRBV7-2 and TRBJ2-1, with D perhaps being TRBD1 or TRBD2 (9 bases each). The CDR3 has 16 amino acids. The germline V gene has CDR1 SGHTA and CDR2 FQGNSA. V lost 6 bases and J 8 bases, leaving 23 bases between the germline ends.

The rearrangement links TRBV2 to TRBJ1-1, with D possibly TRBD1 on 6 matching bases. The CDR3 covers 12 residues. Trimming removed 6 bases at V and 5 bases at J, with 10 bases between. From germline, CDR1 is SNHLY and CDR2 FYNNEI. CDR3: CASRQGWTEAFF. The CDR3 DNA reads TGTGCCAGCAGACAGGGCTGGACTGAAGCTTTCTTT.

The genes are TRBV30 and TRBJ1-5, with 11 bases that match TRBD1. The junction had 1 base not matched to a gene; V was cut back by 1 base and J by 5 bases. The CDR3 is 14 residues long. The germline V gene has CDR1 GTSNPN and CDR2 SVGIG (reference sequence). The CDR3 region is CAWSGTGGYQPQHF. The CDR3 bases are TGTGCCTGGAGTGGGACAGGGGGCTATCAGCCCCAGCATTTT.

The chain uses TRBV28 and TRBJ2-3; maybe TRBD2 (5 bases). This CDR3 region has 12 residues. V lost 6 bases to trimming and J lost 8 bases, with 12 bases between them. Germline CDR1 is MDHEN and CDR2 is SYDVKM. CDR3 DNA: TGTGCCAGCAGCCCTGCTACTAGTACGCAGTATTTT. Residues: CASSPATSTQYF.

The CDR3 DNA follows: TGTGCCAGCTCACCAGCTCGGGGCACTGAAGCTTTCTTT. Translating it yields CASSPARGTEAFF. The genes are TRBV18 and TRBJ1-1; D is unresolved. The CDR3 totals 13 residues. Per germline, CDR1 KGHSH and CDR2 LQKENI. V lost 2 bases and J 4 bases, leaving 8 bases between the germline ends.

The genes are TRBV6-2 or TRBV6-3 and TRBJ1-2; 8 bases map to TRBD1. Trimming at V came to 6 bases and at J to 4 bases, leaving 4 bases not matched to a gene. This CDR3 is built from 13 residues. Looked up from germline, CDR1 is MNHEY and CDR2 is SVGEGT. The CDR3 DNA reads TGTGCCAGCAGCCGACAGGGGAGCTATGGCTACACCTTC. Protein product: CASSRQGSYGYTF.

The rearrangement links TRBV11-2 to TRBJ2-1, with D possibly matching TRBD2 (6 bases). Trimming stripped 1 base from V and 7 bases from J, with 11 bases between. This CDR3 spans 14 amino acids. Per germline, CDR1 SGHAT and CDR2 FQNNGV. The CDR3 sequence is CASSLVASGNEQFF. The CDR3 coding sequence is TGTGCCAGCAGCTTAGTCGCAAGCGGGAATGAGCAGTTCTTC.

Remarks on this clone: Other DNA sequences in this specimen translate into the identical CDR3. The rearrangement joins TRBV18 to TRBJ2-3; 9 bases agree with TRBD2. The CDR3 has 15 residues. The V and J ends lost 1 base and 1 base, in that order; junction bases with no gene match: 0. In germline, CDR1 is KGHSH, CDR2 LQKENI. The CDR3 region has the DNA TGTGCCAGCTCACCACTAGCGGGGGGCACAGATACGCAGTATTTT. Its translation: CASSPLAGGTDTQYF.